This T cell receptor (beta chain) was identified in a study of OX40 agonist ivuxolimab in advanced cancers. Looking at the study overall: Ivuxolimab, an antibody that agonizes OX40 (CD134), was administered to the patients. Broader study findings: Some nonresponders also had low normalized T-cell clonal expansion.

Data came from immunoSEQ multiplex PCR; TCRdb stores just in-frame clones and leaves some out. Of tens of thousands of clones listed, approximately 90% were seen once; the top ten hold roughly 1%. This CDR3 is built from 14 residues. Germline CDR1 and CDR2: SNHLY and FYNNEI. Trimming removed 0 bases at V and 7 bases at J, with 10 bases between. Details on this clone: As yet, its antigen is unknown.

The sequence came from an adult with an advanced solid tumor such as melanoma, head and neck, liver or kidney cancer. The J gene is TRBJ1-5, the V gene TRBV2; possible D gene TRBD1, 5 bases. The specimen was CD4+ or CD8+ T cells sorted from blood, collected in a trial of the OX40 agonist ivuxolimab. The CDR3 reads CASSEAGGGQPQHF. The CDR3 DNA is TGTGCCAGCAGTGAAGCGGGGGGTGGCCAGCCCCAGCATTTT.